Presented here are 32 T cell receptor beta chains from one specimen sequenced in a study of blood T cell repertoires in COVID-19. The table came from immunoSEQ multiplex PCR; TCRdb's copy has only in-frame clones and leaves some out. Here the sample spans fewer than 350,000 clones, under 95% being singletons. The sample taken for sequencing was PBMCs or T cells enriched from blood (not recorded which). The receptors here all came from a middle-aged woman with acute COVID-19.

This chain's CDR3 is CASSYSNKASSTGELFF. The CDR3 DNA sequence: TGTGCCAGCAGTTACTCGAATAAGGCTAGTTCGACCGGGGAGCTGTTTTTT. The chain recombines TRBV6-2 or TRBV6-3 with TRBJ2-2; D unresolved. The V end lost 0 bases, the J end lost 5 bases, and 16 bases lay between the germline ends. CDR1 and CDR2 from the germline V gene are MNHEY and SVGEGT. The CDR3 covers 17 residues.

The V call is TRBV7-2, the J call TRBJ2-7, with D perhaps matching TRBD2 (6 bases). Trimming took 4 bases from V and 0 from J, leaving 13 bases between them. The germline V gene encodes CDR1 SGHTA and CDR2 FQGNSA. The CDR3 loop spans 15 amino acids. CDR3 DNA: TGTGCCAGCAGCTCTCGGACTACCAGCTCCTACGAGCAGTACTTC. It specifies CASSSRTTSSYEQYF.

CDR3 amino acids: CASSLGLDRVNTDTQYF. The CDR3 DNA follows: TGTGCCAGCAGCTTAGGACTGGACAGGGTAAACACAGATACGCAGTATTTT. V is TRBV13 and J is TRBJ2-3, with 8 bases fitting TRBD1. The ends lost 0 bases at V and 2 bases at J; junction bases unmatched: 7. This CDR3 contains 17 residues. Looked up from germline, CDR1 is PRHDT and CDR2 is FYEKMQ (reference sequence).

The chain links TRBV11-2 to TRBJ1-1; TRBD1 might be the D (6 bases). The germline V and J ends were trimmed by 5 bases and 0 bases, with 13 bases remaining between them. Germline loops: CDR1 SGHAT, CDR2 FQNNGV. This CDR3 contains 15 residues. CDR3: CASSPAGTLNTEAFF. The DNA for the CDR3 is TGTGCCAGCAGCCCCGCCGGGACACTGAACACTGAAGCTTTCTTT.

The rearrangement joins TRBV24-1 to TRBJ1-1; D not certain. The CDR3 has 14 residues. Deletions cut 4 bases from V and 4 bases from J, with 12 bases between. Germline loops: CDR1 KGHDR, CDR2 SFDVKD. CDR3 residues: CATSDPARGTEAFF. The CDR3 DNA sequence: TGTGCCACCAGTGACCCGGCCCGCGGCACTGAAGCTTTCTTT.

This chain joins TRBV2 and TRBJ1-5, with a possible D match to TRBD1 (6 bases). V shed 7 bases and J shed 0 bases, with 10 bases lying between them. CDR1 is SNHLY and CDR2 is FYNNEI in the germline V gene. The CDR3 runs to 14 residues. In DNA, the CDR3 is TGTGCCAGCACCGGACAGCTTAGCAATCAGCCCCAGCATTTT. It codes for CASTGQLSNQPQHF.

The chain links TRBV5-3 to TRBJ2-1; 11 bases align to TRBD2. TRBV5-3 is classed as an ORF, of uncertain function. J was trimmed by 12 bases and V by 4 bases; bases with no gene match: 18. The length of the CDR3 is 17 residues. In DNA form, the CDR3 reads TGTGCCAGAAGCCCCCGGCGGGGACTAGCGGCCCATGGGGGGCAGTTCTTC. Its translation: CARSPRRGLAAHGGQFF.

This chain joins TRBV29-1 and TRBJ1-2, with 8 positions matching TRBD1. J lost 6 bases, V lost 7 bases, and 13 bases had no gene match. Germline CDR1 is SQVTM and CDR2 is ANQGSEA. CDR3 size: 14 residues. The CDR3 here is CSAQTHTGGNGYTF. As DNA, the CDR3 is TGCAGCGCCCAGACCCACACAGGGGGAAATGGCTACACCTTC.

The chain has TRBV9 and TRBJ1-6, with 7 bases that match TRBD1. J was trimmed by 10 bases and V by 0 bases; bases with no gene match: 7. Germline V gene lookup returns CDR1 SGDLS and CDR2 YYNGEE. The CDR3 extends over 15 amino acids. For the CDR3, the DNA is TGTGCCAGCAGCGTAGATTCGGCAGGGGGGTCACCCCTCCACTTT. Residues: CASSVDSAGGSPLHF.

The rearrangement joins TRBV7-9 to TRBJ1-1; D is unresolved. The CDR3 runs to 12 residues. The V end was cut by 1 base, the J end by 7 bases, with 7 bases between. Germline V gene sequence: CDR1 SEHNR, CDR2 FQNEAQ (reference sequence). The CDR3 loop reads CASSLVGGEAFF. Here the CDR3 DNA reads TGTGCCAGCAGCTTAGTTGGCGGTGAAGCTTTCTTT.

This chain joins TRBV4-2 and TRBJ1-1; unclear D gene. The CDR3 consists of 13 residues. Germline lookup yields CDR1 LGHNA and CDR2 YNFKEQ. Trimming stripped 3 bases from V and 1 base from J, with 6 bases between. CDR3 amino acids: CASSHDKNTEAFF. The CDR3, as DNA: TGTGCCAGCAGCCACGACAAGAACACTGAAGCTTTCTTT.

V and J are TRBV18 and TRBJ2-5; TRBD2 matches at 12 bases. The CDR3 consists of 17 residues. V lost 5 bases, J lost 3 bases, and 10 bases stayed unmatched. Germline-derived CDR1 and CDR2 are KGHSH and LQKENI. The DNA for the CDR3 is TGTGCCAGCTCATCCGGGAGGACTAGCGGGATGAAAGAGACCCAGTACTTC. Its protein is CASSSGRTSGMKETQYF.

This chain uses TRBV7-2 with TRBJ2-5, with TRBD2 as a possible D gene (5 bases). With 6 bases removed from V and 5 bases from J, the gap between germline ends came to 13 bases. Germline V CDR1 and CDR2: SGHTA, FQGNSA. The CDR3 has 13 amino acids. The chain's CDR3 is CASRDFPGETQYF. The CDR3 DNA sequence: TGTGCCAGCAGGGACTTTCCGGGGGAGACCCAGTACTTC.

The CDR3 region is CATSDPRTGPYEQYF. DNA of the CDR3: TGTGCCACCAGTGATCCACGGACAGGCCCCTACGAGCAGTACTTC. The chain has TRBV24-1 and TRBJ2-7, with 7 positions matching TRBD1. Trimming took 3 bases from V and 2 from J; bases not matched to a gene: 6. CDR1 KGHDR and CDR2 SFDVKD come from the germline V gene. CDR3 length equals 15 residues.

The chain uses TRBV20-1 and TRBJ2-3, with 8 bases fitting TRBD2. The junction had 10 bases not matched to a gene; V was cut back by 6 bases and J by 2 bases. CDR3 length: 15 residues. Germline-derived CDR1 and CDR2 are DFQATT and SNEGSKA (reference sequence). CDR3 nucleotide sequence: TGCAGTGCCAGTAGGGCGGGGGGAACCACAGATACGCAGTATTTT. It encodes CSASRAGGTTDTQYF.

The chain joins TRBV2 to TRBJ2-5; 7 positions match TRBD2. The CDR3 length is 14 residues. Germline trimming cut 6 bases from V and 2 bases from J; bases unmatched to any gene: 6. Germline CDR1 SNHLY, CDR2 FYNNEI. CDR3 DNA: TGTGCCAGCAGCGAGGAGCGGGGACAAGAGACCCAGTACTTC. This translates into CASSEERGQETQYF.

About this clone: One end of the junction varies from germline; a read error may be responsible. The chain employs TRBV2 and TRBJ1-3; D may be TRBD1 (6 bases). This CDR3 spans 11 amino acids. CDR1 is SNHLY, CDR2 FYNNEI, per germline. CDR3 sequence reads: CASSVLRDILF. The CDR3 region has the DNA TGTGCCAGCAGTGTCCTACGGGACATCCTTTTT.

J is TRBJ1-2 and V is TRBV2; TRBD1 matches at 7 bases. V dropped 5 bases and J dropped 6; count of bases not matched to a gene: 15. Germline CDR1 and CDR2: SNHLY and FYNNEI. The length of the CDR3 is 16 residues. The CDR3 DNA reads as TGTGCCAGCAGTTACCAACAGGGGTTTTCCCCCCATGGCTACACCTTC. This encodes CASSYQQGFSPHGYTF. The whole variable domain, filled in from reference TRBV2 and TRBJ1-2, reads EPEVTQTPSHQVTQMGQEVILRCVPISNHLYFYWYRQILGQKVEFLVSFYNNEISEKSEIFDDQFSVERPDGSNFTLKIRSTKLEDSAMYFCASSYQQGFSPHGYTFGSGTRLTVV.

The gene calls are TRBV19 and TRBJ2-3; TRBD2 matches 8 bases. V lost 4 bases, J lost 0 bases, and 3 bases stayed unmatched. CDR3 length equals 15 residues. CDR1 LNHDA and CDR2 SQIVND come from the germline V gene (reference sequence). As DNA, the CDR3 is TGTGCCAGTAGTACCGGACTAGCTAGCACAGATACGCAGTATTTT. Translating gives CASSTGLASTDTQYF. The whole variable domain, filled in from reference TRBV19 and TRBJ2-3, reads DGGITQSPKYLFRKEGQNVTLSCEQNLNHDAMYWYRQDPGQGLRLIYYSQIVNDFQKGDIAEGYSVSREKKESFPLTVTSAQKNPTAFYLCASSTGLASTDTQYFGPGTRLTVL.

The chain employs TRBV6-2 or TRBV6-3 and TRBJ1-2; 8 nucleotides agree with TRBD1. The CDR3 sequence is 12 residues long. The germline V gene has CDR1 MNHEY and CDR2 SVGEGT. With V trimmed by 4 bases and J by 7 bases, 2 bases remained unmatched. CDR3 amino acids: CASSSQGAGYTF. The CDR3 region has the DNA TGTGCCAGCAGTTCCCAGGGGGCTGGCTACACCTTC.

Of note for this clone: Different DNA sequences within this sample yield the same CDR3. The genes are TRBV7-3 and TRBJ2-1; 14 nucleotides align to TRBD2. Germline V gives CDR1 SGHTA, CDR2 FQGTGA. J gave up 0 bases and V 1 base, and 8 bases lay outside the gene matches. This CDR3 is 20 amino acids long. CDR3 amino acids: CASSLRGTSGGQSSYNEQFF. Written as DNA, the CDR3 is TGTGCCAGCAGCTTAAGGGGGACTAGCGGGGGCCAGAGCTCCTACAATGAGCAGTTCTTC. Filled out from reference TRBV7-3 and TRBJ2-1, the complete variable domain reads GAGVSQTPSNKVTEKGKYVELRCDPISGHTALYWYRQSLGQGPEFLIYFQGTGAADDSGLPNDRFFAVRPEGSVSTLKIQRTERGDSAVYLCASSLRGTSGGQSSYNEQFFGPGTRLTVL.

This sequence joins TRBV23-1 and TRBJ1-6; 7 bases match TRBD1. TRBV23-1 is known as an ORF, though its function is uncertain. V shed 6 bases and J 7 bases; nucleotides not matched to a gene: 15. The CDR3 length is 17 residues. The DNA for the CDR3 is TGCGCCAGCAGGGCAGGAAGGGGGCTCACTGGGAATTCACCCCTCCACTTT. Its protein product is CASRAGRGLTGNSPLHF.

The genes are TRBV7-9 and TRBJ2-7; 12 nucleotides match TRBD2. This CDR3 contains 15 residues. Germline lookup yields CDR1 SEHNR and CDR2 FQNEAQ (reference sequence). Germline trimming cut 6 bases from V and 5 bases from J; bases unmatched to any gene: 8. CDR3 in amino acids: CASSPRLAGAHEQYF. CDR3 coding DNA: TGTGCCAGCAGTCCCAGACTAGCGGGAGCCCACGAGCAGTACTTC. The whole variable domain, remainder taken from reference TRBV7-9 and TRBJ2-7, is DTGVSQNPRHKITKRGQNVTFRCDPISEHNRLYWYRQTLGQGPEFLTYFQNEAQLEKSRLLSDRFSAERPKGSFSTLEIQRTEQGDSAMYLCASSPRLAGAHEQYFGPGTRLTVT.

The rearrangement uses TRBV15 and TRBJ1-1; D possibly corresponds to TRBD1 (6 bases). CDR3 length equals 17 residues. Trimming cost V 0 bases and J 0 bases, with 14 bases left between them. Germline CDR1 is LNHNV and CDR2 is YYDKDF (reference sequence). CDR3 residues: CATSREGAGLLNTEAFF. DNA of the CDR3: TGTGCCACCAGCAGAGAGGGGGCAGGACTCCTGAACACTGAAGCTTTCTTT.

This chain links TRBV7-9 with TRBJ1-4, with D unclear. V lost 5 bases, J lost 8 bases, and 12 bases lay in between. Per the germline V gene, CDR1 is SEHNR and CDR2 is FQNEAQ (reference sequence). This CDR3 is 13 amino acids long. DNA for the CDR3: TGTGCCAGCAGCAACGGAGATGGGGAAAAACTGTTTTTT. This sequence encodes CASSNGDGEKLFF.

The chain uses TRBV3-1 (or the pseudogene TRBV3-2) and TRBJ1-5; no definite D call. The germline CDR1 and CDR2 sequences are LGHDT and YNNKEL (reference sequence). Deletions cut 1 base from V and 5 bases from J, with 9 bases between. CDR3 length: 14 residues. The CDR3: CASSQAASYQPQHF. As DNA, the CDR3 is TGTGCCAGCAGCCAAGCAGCGTCCTATCAGCCCCAGCATTTT.

The chain recombines TRBV7-2 with TRBJ2-3; D remains ambiguous. V was trimmed by 5 bases and J by 3 bases, leaving 3 bases between them. CDR3 length: 11 amino acids. Germline CDR1 reads SGHTA; CDR2 reads FQGNSA. DNA of the CDR3: TGTGCCAGCAGCCTAACAGATACGCAGTATTTT. Translated: CASSLTDTQYF.

The genes are TRBV7-9 and TRBJ2-2, with TRBD2 matching over 9 bases. The trim removed 8 bases at V and 2 bases at J, leaving 9 bases unmatched. The germline gives CDR1 SEHNR, CDR2 FQNEAQ (reference sequence). This CDR3 is 16 amino acids long. The CDR3 DNA reads as TGTGCCAGCGTGCTAGCGGGGACCAGAAACACCGGGGAGCTGTTTTTT. This gives the protein CASVLAGTRNTGELFF.

The chain joins TRBV6-5 to TRBJ2-7; 9 bases agree with TRBD1. With V trimmed by 2 bases and J by 5 bases, 4 bases remained unmatched. The germline V gene has CDR1 MNHEY and CDR2 SVGAGI. The CDR3 runs 14 residues. As DNA, the CDR3 is TGTGCCAGCAGTTACGGGGACAGGGTGGACGAGCAGTACTTC. It translates to CASSYGDRVDEQYF.

This chain uses TRBV24-1 with TRBJ2-1, with 8 bases fitting TRBD1. Germline V CDR1 and CDR2: KGHDR, SFDVKD. V dropped 3 bases and J dropped 3; count of bases not matched to a gene: 6. The CDR3 is made up of 16 amino acids. In DNA form, the CDR3 reads TGTGCCACCAGTGATAGACAGGGGTCCTTCTACAATGAGCAGTTCTTC. Its protein is CATSDRQGSFYNEQFF.

The chain recombines TRBV6-6 with TRBJ1-4; D gene unclear. The V gene lost 6 bases and the J gene lost 8 bases, with 10 bases spanning the gap. Germline V CDR1 and CDR2: MNHNY, SVGAGI (reference sequence). The CDR3 runs 12 residues. The CDR3 DNA reads TGTGCCAGCAGCCGACTACGGGAAAAACTGTTTTTT. Protein product: CASSRLREKLFF.

The rearrangement uses TRBV10-3 and TRBJ2-3, with D hard to call. Trimming removed 2 bases at V and 1 base at J, with 10 bases between. This CDR3 is 15 amino acids long. Looked up from germline, CDR1 is ENHRY and CDR2 is SYGVKD. The CDR3 sequence: CAISEIGQGTDTQYF. CDR3 nucleotide sequence: TGTGCCATCAGTGAGATTGGGCAGGGCACAGATACGCAGTATTTT.